This TCR beta chain was profiled in a study of T cell clones after liver transplantation. CDR1 and CDR2 (germline): LGHNA, YSLEER. The CDR3 totals 15 residues. V was pared by 4 bases and J by 1 base, with 4 bases of the junction left unmatched. Profiling relied on immunoSEQ multiplex PCR, and the TCRdb table lists in-frame clones only, not all of them. The table records tens of thousands of clones, 80% of them present only once. Material: CD4+ T cells from blood, obtained 12 months after liver transplant. The TCR was taken from a human patient who received a liver transplant. The T cells may partly be graft donor cells. This chain connects TRBV4-3 to TRBJ2-1; 7 bases agree with TRBD1. In DNA, the CDR3 is TGCGCCAGCAGCCGTCGACAGGGTTCCTACAATGAGCAGTTCTTC. This gives the protein CASSRRQGSYNEQFF.